This T cell receptor (beta chain) derives from a study of blood T cell repertoires in COVID-19. Across the study: T cells, B-cell-depleted T cells, or PBMCs supplied cDNA or gDNA.

In the original workflow: For nucleated cells, counts were estimated from reference gene primer amplification. The table came from immunoSEQ multiplex PCR; TCRdb's copy has only in-frame clones and leaves some out. V and J calls and clone size are copied from that table; D and trimming were computed from the DNA. In the table there are roughly 160,000 clones, about nine tenths of which are singletons. Seattle participants joined during active infection and were tracked over time. Germline V gene lookup returns CDR1 SGHTA and CDR2 FQGNSA. Deletions cut 0 bases from V and 3 bases from J, with 9 bases between. This CDR3 comprises 14 residues.

The sequence derives from a man aged 18 to 35 with COVID-19, enrolled during active disease. The genes are TRBV7-2 and TRBJ2-7, with TRBD2 as a possible D gene (6 bases). Material for sequencing was peripheral blood. The CDR3 spells CASSLAGGVYEQYF. DNA of the CDR3: TGTGCCAGCAGCTTAGCCGGCGGGGTCTACGAGCAGTACTTC.